The 3 T cell receptor beta chains reported below all come from one sample, sequenced in a study of shared clonotypes between healthy human individuals. The data were produced by immunoSEQ multiplex PCR, yet TCRdb's version contains in-frame clones alone and is incomplete. This table has 300,000 or so clones, about 74% appearing once. Sequenced material: memory CD4+ T cells sorted from blood. Subset defined: CD45RA-negative fraction. The receptors derive from a man aged 30-40 years in good health.

The chain couples TRBV5-1 to TRBJ2-2; D uncertain. V was clipped by 0 bases and J by 8 bases, with 11 bases between them. The CDR3 contains 14 residues. The germline V gene has CDR1 SGHRS and CDR2 YFSETQ. The CDR3 region is CASSLVAVSGELFF. In DNA, the CDR3 is TGCGCCAGCAGCTTGGTGGCGGTTTCAGGGGAGCTGTTTTTT.

The rearrangement uses TRBV5-1 and TRBJ2-3, with 14 positions matching TRBD2. Looked up from germline, CDR1 is SGHRS and CDR2 is YFSETQ. After removal of 5 bases from V and 3 bases from J, the junction contained 2 bases not matched to a gene. CDR3 length equals 15 residues. The CDR3 sequence: CASSGLAGGTDTQYF. The CDR3 nucleotides are TGCGCCAGCAGTGGACTAGCGGGAGGAACAGATACGCAGTATTTT.

CDR3 sequence: CASSPLHWGGRGDQPQHF. The CDR3 DNA reads TGTGCCAGCTCACCATTGCATTGGGGGGGGCGCGGAGATCAGCCCCAGCATTTT. The J gene is TRBJ1-5, the V gene TRBV18, with a weak D call TRBD1 (6 bases). The germline V gene has CDR1 KGHSH and CDR2 LQKENI. V lost 2 bases, J lost 5 bases, and 22 bases lay in between. The CDR3 loop spans 18 amino acids.